The present T cell receptor (beta chain) was sequenced within a study of control samples from healthy donors and cancer patients. The CDR3 has 15 amino acids. The V and J ends lost 5 bases and 7 bases respectively, with 15 bases between them. Germline V gene sequence: CDR1 MDHEN, CDR2 SYDVKM. Measured with immunoSEQ multiplex PCR; TCRdb has only the in-frame clones, and not every one. The data show about 100,000 clones, 88% seen once. The sequenced sample consisted of blood. The J gene is TRBJ1-6, the V gene TRBV28; no clear D. The origin of this receptor is a man aged 25 to 45 in good health. CDR3 sequence (DNA): TGTGCCAGCAGTGGGGTGGGTATCGGGAATTCACCCCTCCACTTT. This sequence encodes CASSGVGIGNSPLHF.